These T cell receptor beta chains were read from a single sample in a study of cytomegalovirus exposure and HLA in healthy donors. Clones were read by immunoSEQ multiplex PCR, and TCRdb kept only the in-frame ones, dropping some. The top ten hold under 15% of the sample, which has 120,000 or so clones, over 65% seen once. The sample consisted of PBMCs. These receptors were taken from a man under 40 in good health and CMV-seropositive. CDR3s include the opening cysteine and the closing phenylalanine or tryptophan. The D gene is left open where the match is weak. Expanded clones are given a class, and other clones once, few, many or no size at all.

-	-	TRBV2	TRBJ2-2	TGTGCCAGCAGTGAACAGGCCAGGAACACCGGGGAGCTGTTTTTT	CASSEQARNTGELFF
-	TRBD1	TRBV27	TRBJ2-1	TGTGCCAGCAGTTGGGGGACAGGGAACCTTCATGAGCAGTTCTTC	CASSWGTGNLHEQFF
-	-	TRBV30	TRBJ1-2	TGTGCCTGGAGTGTGTCTACGAACTATGGCTACACCTTC	CAWSVSTNYGYTF
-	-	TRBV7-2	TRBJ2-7	TGTGCCAGCAGGGCAGGGTGGCCCTCTCGGGAGCAGTACTTC	CASRAGWPSREQYF
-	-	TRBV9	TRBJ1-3	TGTGCCAGCCAGTCGACTAACTCTGGAAACACCATATATTTT	CASQSTNSGNTIYF
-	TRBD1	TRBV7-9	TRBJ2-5	TGTGCCAGCAGCTTCCGGGGACAGGGGGTACGGGAGACCCAGTACTTC	CASSFRGQGVRETQYF
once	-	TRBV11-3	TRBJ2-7	TGTGCCAGCAGCTTAGGACAAGTGGGCGAGCAGTACTTC	CASSLGQVGEQYF
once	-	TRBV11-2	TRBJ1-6	TGTGCCAGCAGCTTAGCGCGTCAGGGGAGTGGTTCACCCCTCCACTTT	CASSLARQGSGSPLHF
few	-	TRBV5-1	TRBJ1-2	TGCGCCAGCAACCCCGAGGGCACCGCCTATGGCTACACCTTC	CASNPEGTAYGYTF
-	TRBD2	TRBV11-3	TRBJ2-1	TGTGCCAGCAGCTTAGATCAGGGCGGGACTAGCTCCTACAATGAGCAGTTCTTC	CASSLDQGGTSSYNEQFF
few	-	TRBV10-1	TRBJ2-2	TGCGCCAGCGGTGAGGCAGGGGCGAACACCGGGGAGCTGTTTTTT	CASGEAGANTGELFF
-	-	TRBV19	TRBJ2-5	TGTGCCAGTAGTCCGCTCGGACAGTCCTCGATAAAAGAGACCCAGTACTTC	CASSPLGQSSIKETQYF
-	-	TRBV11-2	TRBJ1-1	TGTGCCAGCAGCTCGTCGACAGTTTTGAACACTGAAGCTTTCTTT	CASSSSTVLNTEAFF
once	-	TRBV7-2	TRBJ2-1	TGTGCCAGCAGATTCGTCGGAGGGGCCCCCTACAATGAGCAGTTCTTC	CASRFVGGAPYNEQFF
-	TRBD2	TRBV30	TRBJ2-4	TGTGCCTGGAGCCCACCCGGGACTAGCGGGGGGAGGGCCAAAAACATTCAGTACTTC	CAWSPPGTSGGRAKNIQYF
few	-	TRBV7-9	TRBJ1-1	TGTGCCAGCAGCCGTGGGCCGATGTTAGGAAACACTGAAGCTTTCTTT	CASSRGPMLGNTEAFF
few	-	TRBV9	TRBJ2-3	TGTGCCAGCAGCGTAGCTACAGGAGCTTGGGGCAGGGCAGATACGCAGTATTTT	CASSVATGAWGRADTQYF
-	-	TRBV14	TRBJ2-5	TGTGCCAGCAGCACCCGGGACTTGAGAGAGACCCAGTACTTC	CASSTRDLRETQYF
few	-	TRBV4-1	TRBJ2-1	TGCGCCAGCAGCCAGAGGGTCCTGGACGATCGCGGTGAGCAGTTCTTC	CASSQRVLDDRGEQFF
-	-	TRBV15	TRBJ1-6	TGTGCCACCAGCAGAGAGGCCGATAATTCACCCCTCCACTTT	CATSREADNSPLHF
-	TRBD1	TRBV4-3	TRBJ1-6	TGCGCCAGCTCCCGGGACAGTGTGTATTCACCCCTCCACTTT	CASSRDSVYSPLHF
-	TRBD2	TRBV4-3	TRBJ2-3	TGCGCCAGCAGCCAAGCTTCTGGCGGGGGTCTGAGCACAGATACGCAGTATTTT	CASSQASGGGLSTDTQYF
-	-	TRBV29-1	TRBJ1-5	TGCAGCGTGCAAGGGGTCAGCAATCAGCCCCAGCATTTT	CSVQGVSNQPQHF
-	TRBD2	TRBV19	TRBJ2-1	TGTGCCAGTTCTCGGACTAGCGGGGCACTCAATGAGCAGTTCTTC	CASSRTSGALNEQFF
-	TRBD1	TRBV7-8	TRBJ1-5	TGTGCCAGCAGCTTGGGGCAGGGGGCTTTTAGCAATCAGCCCCAGCATTTT	CASSLGQGAFSNQPQHF
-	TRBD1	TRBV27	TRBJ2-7	TGTGCCAGCAGCTGGGACAGGGGGAACGAGCAGTACTTC	CASSWDRGNEQYF
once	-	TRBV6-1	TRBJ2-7	TGTGCCAGCAGCCGCGGGCAGGCCTACGAGCAGTACTTC	CASSRGQAYEQYF
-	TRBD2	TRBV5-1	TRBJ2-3	TGCGCCAGCAGCTCCGCTAGCGGGGGTAGGGCAGATACGCAGTATTTT	CASSSASGGRADTQYF
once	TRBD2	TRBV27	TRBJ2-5	TGTGCCAGCAGTTTAGGTGCGGGGGGCTGGGAGACCCAGTACTTC	CASSLGAGGWETQYF
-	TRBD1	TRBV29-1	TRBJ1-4	TGCAGCCCTTCAATACAGGGGGTTGAAAAACTGTTTTTT	CSPSIQGVEKLFF
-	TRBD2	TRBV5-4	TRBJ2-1	TGTGCCAGCAGCTTGGGCGGGGGGGCGATAAATGAGCAGTTCTTC	CASSLGGGAINEQFF
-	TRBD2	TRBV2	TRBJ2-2	TGTGCCAGCGGGGAGGGGAGACGAACCGGGGAGCTGTTTTTT	CASGEGRRTGELFF
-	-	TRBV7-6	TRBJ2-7	TGTGCCAGCAGCTCTAGCGTGGTCGGACTGCCGTACTTC	CASSSSVVGLPYF
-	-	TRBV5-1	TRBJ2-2	TGCGCCAGCAGCTCCCCATGGGCAGGGCTCCCCCCCGGGGAGCTGTTTTTT	CASSSPWAGLPPGELFF
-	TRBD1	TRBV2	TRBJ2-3	TGTGCCTCTCAGGGGGACACAGATACGCAGTATTTT	CASQGDTDTQYF